What follows are 20 T cell receptor beta chains derived from one specimen sequenced in a study of T-cell memory formation after mild COVID-19. Each CDR3 protein is one row after TCRdb ran MiXCR on the 5' RACE reads. The data show 350,000 to 500,000 distinct CDR3 sequences, with approximately 19% seen just once and roughly a fifth held by the top ten. The specimen was PBMCs or a T cell subset sorted from them (not recorded which). The source of these receptors is a man aged 18 to 30 who had mild COVID-19 (a few samples of this study predate the infection). Cell type and time point are not known.

The chain combines TRBV29-1 with TRBJ1-2; D gene unclear. Trimming pared 8 bases from V and 4 bases from J, leaving 17 bases between. Germline V gene lookup returns CDR1 SQVTM and CDR2 ANQGSEA. The length of the CDR3 is 13 residues. The DNA of the CDR3 is TGCAGCTCCGGGGATGAGGGAGGCTATGGCTACACCTTC. This codes for CSSGDEGGYGYTF.

The chain is built from TRBV5-5 and TRBJ2-7; weak D call: TRBD2 (6 bases). Germline CDR1 SGHKS, CDR2 YYEKEE (reference sequence). V lost 4 bases and J lost 7, with 15 bases in between. The CDR3 has 13 residues. The CDR3 loop is CASSAAGRWEQYF. CDR3 sequence (DNA): TGTGCCAGCAGCGCCGCCGGGAGATGGGAGCAGTACTTC. Full variable domain (missing parts from reference TRBV5-5 and TRBJ2-7): DAGVTQSPTHLIKTRGQQVTLRCSPISGHKSVSWYQQVLGQGPQFIFQYYEKEERGRGNFPDRFSARQFPNYSSELNVNALLLGDSALYLCASSAAGRWEQYFGPGTRLTVT.

The chain recombines TRBV20-1 with TRBJ1-5, with D possibly matching TRBD1 (5 bases). The CDR3 extends over 13 amino acids. V gave up 1 base and J gave up 5 bases, with 9 bases separating them. Germline V gene sequence: CDR1 DFQATT, CDR2 SNEGSKA (reference sequence). The CDR3 bases are TGCAGTGCTAGAGGCAGGGAATATCAGCCCCAGCATTTT. Translated, it gives CSARGREYQPQHF.

The gene calls are TRBV20-1 and TRBJ2-6, with D hard to call. The V end was cut by 3 bases, the J end by 2 bases, with 5 bases between. The germline V gene encodes CDR1 DFQATT and CDR2 SNEGSKA (reference sequence). The CDR3 is made up of 13 amino acids. CDR3 DNA sequence: TGCAGTGCTAGGGAAGCTGGGGCCAACGTCCTGACTTTC. This sequence encodes CSAREAGANVLTF.

This clonotype was observed a few times. The chain combines TRBV13 with TRBJ1-1; TRBD1 matches 9 bases. The CDR3 contains 15 residues. V shed 5 bases and J 0 bases; nucleotides not matched to a gene: 4. The germline V gene encodes CDR1 PRHDT and CDR2 FYEKMQ (reference sequence). Here the CDR3 reads CASSNRGPVNTEAFF. As DNA, the CDR3 is TGTGCCAGCAGCAACAGGGGGCCGGTGAACACTGAAGCTTTCTTT.

This sequence joins TRBV7-2 and TRBJ1-2; D might be TRBD1 (5 bases). The CDR3 runs to 14 residues. Trimming removed 5 bases at V and 2 bases at J, with 12 bases between. Germline CDR1 reads SGHTA; CDR2 reads FQGNSA. The CDR3 is CASSLDSRNYGYTF. The CDR3 DNA reads TGTGCCAGCAGCCTTGACAGCCGCAACTATGGCTACACCTTC.

This clonotype was found a few times. The chain employs TRBV7-2 and TRBJ2-7; tentatively, D is TRBD1 (6 bases). The CDR3 is 13 amino acids. Germline CDR1 is SGHTA and CDR2 is FQGNSA. Trimming took 4 bases from V and 5 from J, leaving 12 bases between them. For the CDR3, the DNA is TGTGCCAGCAGCTACAACAGGGTAAACGAGCAGTACTTC. Residues: CASSYNRVNEQYF.

J is TRBJ1-2 and V is TRBV5-1; D gene ambiguous. The V and J ends lost 1 base and 8 bases respectively, with 12 bases between them. Germline V gene lookup returns CDR1 SGHRS and CDR2 YFSETQ. The CDR3 is 13 residues long. CDR3 sequence (DNA): TGCGCCAGCAGCTTGAGGGTCGACGTGGGCTACACCTTC. This codes for CASSLRVDVGYTF. Complete variable domain (other parts from reference TRBV5-1 and TRBJ1-2): KAGVTQTPRYLIKTRGQQVTLSCSPISGHRSVSWYQQTPGQGLQFLFEYFSETQRNKGNFPGRFSGRQFSNSRSEMNVSTLELGDSALYLCASSLRVDVGYTFGSGTRLTVV.

Only a few counts were recorded for this clonotype. This chain uses TRBV19 with TRBJ1-1; D remains ambiguous. The CDR3 spans 15 residues. Germline V gene data show CDR1 as LNHDA and CDR2 as SQIVND (reference sequence). V shed 0 bases and J shed 0 bases, with 8 bases lying between them. The chain's CDR3 is CASSIDLAVNTEAFF. The CDR3 coding sequence is TGTGCCAGTAGTATAGATCTTGCGGTGAACACTGAAGCTTTCTTT.

This clonotype was detected only a few times. The chain uses TRBV20-1 and TRBJ2-5; tentative D call: TRBD2 (6 bases). The V end was cut by 0 bases, the J end by 4 bases, with 12 bases between. This CDR3 has 14 amino acids. Germline CDR1 and CDR2: DFQATT and SNEGSKA (reference sequence). CDR3 loop: CSARDLAGRETQYF. The CDR3 DNA sequence: TGCAGTGCTAGAGATCTCGCGGGGCGAGAGACCCAGTACTTC.

This chain joins TRBV20-1 and TRBJ2-7; the match to TRBD1 covers 9 bases. Germline V gives CDR1 DFQATT, CDR2 SNEGSKA (reference sequence). The CDR3 extends over 13 amino acids. V shed 3 bases, J shed 2 bases, and the junction held 2 bases outside the gene matches. CDR3 residues: CSASRQGAYEQYV. The CDR3 nucleotides read TGCAGTGCTAGCCGACAGGGGGCCTACGAGCAGTACGTC.

This chain connects TRBV2 to TRBJ1-2, with unresolved D. This CDR3 is 12 amino acids long. Germline loops: CDR1 SNHLY, CDR2 FYNNEI. Trimming cost V 6 bases and J 8 bases, with 13 bases left between them. The chain's CDR3 is CASSGRGEGYTF. The DNA for the CDR3 is TGTGCCAGCAGCGGGAGAGGAGAGGGCTACACCTTC. Full variable domain (outside the CDR3, taken from reference TRBV2 and TRBJ1-2): EPEVTQTPSHQVTQMGQEVILRCVPISNHLYFYWYRQILGQKVEFLVSFYNNEISEKSEIFDDQFSVERPDGSNFTLKIRSTKLEDSAMYFCASSGRGEGYTFGSGTRLTVV.

The chain couples TRBV4-3 to TRBJ1-1, with D unclear. Per germline, CDR1 LGHNA and CDR2 YSLEER. With 3 bases removed from V and 4 bases from J, the gap between germline ends came to 15 bases. The CDR3 consists of 15 residues. CDR3 region: CASSHAGSASTEAFF. The CDR3 DNA reads as TGCGCCAGCAGCCATGCCGGGAGCGCGAGCACTGAAGCTTTCTTT.

The chain is built from TRBV3-1 and TRBJ1-5, with D possibly being TRBD1 (6 bases). Deletions cut 3 bases from V and 3 bases from J, with 9 bases between. The CDR3 is made up of 14 amino acids. Germline V gives CDR1 LGHDT, CDR2 YNNKEL (reference sequence). Here the CDR3 DNA reads TGTGCCAGCAGCCAGCCAGGGGCCAATCAGCCCCAGCATTTT. This codes for CASSQPGANQPQHF.

The chain combines TRBV5-1 with TRBJ2-7; D perhaps matches TRBD2 (5 bases). The CDR3 totals 13 residues. CDR1 and CDR2 from the germline V gene are SGHRS and YFSETQ. V was clipped by 0 bases and J by 7 bases, with 11 bases between them. This CDR3 reads CASSLELAGEQYF. DNA for the CDR3: TGCGCCAGCAGCTTGGAGCTAGCTGGGGAGCAGTACTTC.

This clonotype came up a few times. The chain links TRBV5-6 to TRBJ2-7; either TRBD1 or TRBD2 may fit D (5 bases each). CDR3 length: 15 amino acids. CDR1 and CDR2 from the germline V gene are SGHDT and YYEEEE. Trimming left V 4 bases short and J 4 bases short, with 18 bases between. The CDR3 DNA reads TGTGCCAGCAGCCCGGTGGGGAGAGGGGCGTACGAGCAGTACTTC. This codes for CASSPVGRGAYEQYF.

The chain is built from TRBV15 and TRBJ2-1; maybe TRBD1 (6 bases). The CDR3 is 14 residues long. With 4 bases removed from V and 3 bases from J, the gap between germline ends came to 10 bases. Per germline, CDR1 LNHNV and CDR2 YYDKDF (reference sequence). The chain's CDR3 is CATSKGEFYNEQFF. CDR3 nucleotides: TGTGCCACCAGCAAGGGGGAGTTCTACAATGAGCAGTTCTTC. Variable domain in full (rest from reference TRBV15 and TRBJ2-1): DAMVIQNPRYQVTQFGKPVTLSCSQTLNHNVMYWYQQKSSQAPKLLFHYYDKDFNNEADTPDNFQSRRPNTSFCFLDIRSPGLGDTAMYLCATSKGEFYNEQFFGPGTRLTVL.

This clonotype was seen a few times. The chain combines TRBV3-1 with TRBJ2-3; 11 nucleotides match TRBD2. J gave up 5 bases and V 3 bases, and 1 base lay outside the gene matches. The CDR3 is 14 residues long. CDR1 is LGHDT, CDR2 YNNKEL, per germline (reference sequence). CDR3 DNA sequence: TGTGCCAGCAGCCACGGGACTAGCGGAGATACGCAGTATTTT. It codes for CASSHGTSGDTQYF.

The V gene is TRBV10-2, the J gene TRBJ2-2; possible D gene TRBD1, 5 bases. The germline gives CDR1 WSHSY, CDR2 SAAADI. The CDR3 loop spans 13 amino acids. Trimming left V 2 bases short and J 5 bases short, with 6 bases between. CDR3 region: CASSEPGTGELFF. The CDR3 nucleotides are TGCGCCAGCAGTGAGCCAGGGACCGGGGAGCTGTTTTTT.

The V and J genes are TRBV4-3 and TRBJ1-3; D is undetermined. CDR1 is LGHNA, CDR2 YSLEER, per germline. V shed 4 bases and J shed 2 bases, with 12 bases lying between them. The CDR3 has 15 amino acids. CDR3 in amino acids: CASSPSAGTGNTIYF. The CDR3 DNA follows: TGCGCCAGCAGCCCCAGCGCGGGGACTGGAAACACCATATATTTT.